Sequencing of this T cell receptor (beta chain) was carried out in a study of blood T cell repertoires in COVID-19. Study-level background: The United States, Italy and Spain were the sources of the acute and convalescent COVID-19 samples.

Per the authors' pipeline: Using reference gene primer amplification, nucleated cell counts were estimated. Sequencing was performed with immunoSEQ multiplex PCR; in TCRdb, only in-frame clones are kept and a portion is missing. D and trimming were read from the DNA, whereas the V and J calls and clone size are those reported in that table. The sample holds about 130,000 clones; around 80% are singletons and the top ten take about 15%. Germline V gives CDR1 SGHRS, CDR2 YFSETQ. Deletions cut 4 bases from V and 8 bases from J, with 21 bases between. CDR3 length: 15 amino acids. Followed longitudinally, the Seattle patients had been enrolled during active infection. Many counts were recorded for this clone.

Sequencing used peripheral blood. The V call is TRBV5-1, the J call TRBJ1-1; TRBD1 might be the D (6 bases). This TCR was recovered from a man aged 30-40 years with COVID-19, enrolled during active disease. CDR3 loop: CASSVGTRNSKEAFF. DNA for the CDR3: TGCGCCAGCAGCGTGGGGACAAGGAATTCCAAGGAAGCTTTCTTT.